The rows below give T cell receptor beta chains drawn from one sample of a study of cytomegalovirus exposure and HLA in healthy donors. Measured with immunoSEQ multiplex PCR; TCRdb has only the in-frame clones, and not every one. The sample yields over 200,000 clones, about 90% seen once. The specimen was PBMCs. The receptors stem from a woman in her thirties in good health and CMV-seronegative. Both conserved end residues are part of each CDR3. A D gene is named only where the DNA matches it firmly. A row's size may be missing; if present it is once, few, many or a size class.

d_call: TRBD2
clone_size: NA
j_call: TRBJ2-1
v_call: TRBV7-6
cdr3_aa: CASSPAGAGGTREFF
cdr3_nt: TGTGCCAGCAGCCCGGCCGGAGCGGGAGGGACACGGGAGTTCTTC

d_call: TRBD2
clone_size: NA
j_call: TRBJ2-1
v_call: TRBV27
cdr3_aa: CASSSGLAGRNLRNEQFF
cdr3_nt: TGTGCCAGCAGTTCGGGACTAGCGGGACGGAATCTACGCAATGAGCAGTTCTTC

d_call: NA
clone_size: NA
j_call: TRBJ1-2
v_call: TRBV28
cdr3_aa: CASSFSIVRLYGYTF
cdr3_nt: TGTGCCAGCAGTTTTAGCATTGTGAGGCTCTATGGCTACACCTTC

d_call: TRBD2
clone_size: NA
j_call: TRBJ2-3
v_call: TRBV11-3
cdr3_aa: CASSPLAGGPGDTQYF
cdr3_nt: TGTGCCAGCAGCCCACTAGCGGGAGGGCCTGGGGATACGCAGTATTTT

d_call: NA
clone_size: NA
j_call: TRBJ1-5
v_call: TRBV27
cdr3_aa: CASSLSSVQPQHF
cdr3_nt: TGTGCCAGCAGTTTATCGTCCGTTCAGCCCCAGCATTTT

d_call: NA
clone_size: few
j_call: TRBJ2-1
v_call: TRBV6-5
cdr3_aa: CASSNGGPQFF
cdr3_nt: TGTGCCAGCAGTAATGGGGGGCCGCAGTTCTTC

d_call: TRBD1
clone_size: NA
j_call: TRBJ1-5
v_call: TRBV6-6
cdr3_aa: CASRISDRLNQPQHF
cdr3_nt: TGTGCCAGCAGGATCTCGGACAGGCTGAATCAGCCCCAGCATTTT

d_call: TRBD1
clone_size: NA
j_call: TRBJ1-2
v_call: TRBV19
cdr3_aa: CASRPTGVEYGYTF
cdr3_nt: TGTGCCAGTAGGCCGACAGGGGTTGAGTATGGCTACACCTTC

d_call: NA
clone_size: few
j_call: TRBJ2-7
v_call: TRBV27
cdr3_aa: CASSLWEQYF
cdr3_nt: TGTGCCAGCAGTTTGTGGGAGCAGTACTTC

d_call: NA
clone_size: NA
j_call: TRBJ2-7
v_call: TRBV5-5
cdr3_aa: CASSLGGLGSYEQYF
cdr3_nt: TGTGCCAGCAGCTTGGGCGGGCTAGGGTCCTACGAGCAGTACTTC

d_call: TRBD1
clone_size: NA
j_call: TRBJ1-2
v_call: TRBV10-2
cdr3_aa: CASSEVAGGANYGYTF
cdr3_nt: TGCGCCAGCAGTGAGGTCGCAGGGGGCGCGAACTATGGCTACACCTTC

d_call: NA
clone_size: NA
j_call: TRBJ2-7
v_call: TRBV4-1
cdr3_aa: CASSQDLTEPGEWGYYEQYF
cdr3_nt: TGCGCCAGCAGCCAGGACTTGACGGAACCGGGGGAGTGGGGTTACTACGAGCAGTACTTC

d_call: TRBD2
clone_size: NA
j_call: TRBJ2-2
v_call: TRBV11-2
cdr3_aa: CASSSPGLAGGLAGELFF
cdr3_nt: TGTGCCAGCAGCTCTCCGGGACTAGCGGGAGGGTTAGCCGGGGAGCTGTTTTTT

d_call: TRBD2
clone_size: NA
j_call: TRBJ2-2
v_call: TRBV19
cdr3_aa: CATRPAGDSGELFF
cdr3_nt: TGTGCCACCAGGCCAGCGGGAGACTCCGGGGAGCTGTTTTTT

d_call: NA
clone_size: NA
j_call: TRBJ1-5
v_call: TRBV7-2
cdr3_aa: CASSPHMNQPQHF
cdr3_nt: TGTGCCAGCAGTCCCCACATGAATCAGCCCCAGCATTTT

d_call: NA
clone_size: NA
j_call: TRBJ1-5
v_call: TRBV7-2
cdr3_aa: CASSLFAQPQHF
cdr3_nt: TGTGCCAGCAGCCTCTTCGCTCAGCCCCAGCATTTT

d_call: NA
clone_size: few
j_call: TRBJ1-5
v_call: TRBV28
cdr3_aa: CASSLGISNQPQHF
cdr3_nt: TGTGCCAGCAGTTTAGGGATTAGCAATCAGCCCCAGCATTTT

d_call: TRBD1
clone_size: few
j_call: TRBJ1-2
v_call: TRBV7-6
cdr3_aa: CASSSGQGHGYTF
cdr3_nt: TGTGCCAGCAGCTCAGGACAGGGGCACGGCTACACCTTC

d_call: NA
clone_size: many
j_call: TRBJ1-2
v_call: TRBV11-2
cdr3_aa: CASSLGGGYTF
cdr3_nt: TGTGCCAGCAGCTTGGGGGGCGGCTACACCTTC

d_call: TRBD2
clone_size: NA
j_call: TRBJ2-7
v_call: TRBV25-1
cdr3_aa: CASSLAGVSDEQYF
cdr3_nt: TGTGCCAGCAGTCTAGCGGGAGTGTCAGACGAGCAGTACTTC

d_call: NA
clone_size: NA
j_call: TRBJ2-7
v_call: TRBV27
cdr3_aa: CASSLWGDTTYEQYF
cdr3_nt: TGTGCCAGCAGTTTATGGGGGGACACCACTTACGAGCAGTACTTC

d_call: NA
clone_size: NA
j_call: TRBJ2-3
v_call: TRBV9
cdr3_aa: CASSGGGRTDTQYF
cdr3_nt: TGTGCCAGCAGCGGAGGGGGGCGCACAGATACGCAGTATTTT

d_call: NA
clone_size: NA
j_call: TRBJ2-5
v_call: TRBV29-1
cdr3_aa: CSAVPGLVETQYF
cdr3_nt: TGCAGCGCCGTCCCGGGACTTGTCGAGACCCAGTACTTC

d_call: TRBD1
clone_size: NA
j_call: TRBJ1-1
v_call: TRBV5-8
cdr3_aa: CASPIYPGQRNTEAFF
cdr3_nt: TGTGCCAGCCCAATTTATCCGGGACAGAGAAACACTGAAGCTTTCTTT

d_call: NA
clone_size: NA
j_call: TRBJ2-3
v_call: TRBV4-2
cdr3_aa: CASSQDAGPADTQYF
cdr3_nt: TGTGCCAGCAGCCAAGATGCAGGCCCCGCAGATACGCAGTATTTT

d_call: TRBD1
clone_size: NA
j_call: TRBJ1-5
v_call: TRBV7-2
cdr3_aa: CASSLTGNQPQHF
cdr3_nt: TGTGCCAGCAGCTTGACAGGGAATCAGCCCCAGCATTTT

d_call: NA
clone_size: NA
j_call: TRBJ2-5
v_call: TRBV2
cdr3_aa: CASSKLRGLETQYF
cdr3_nt: TGTGCCAGCAGTAAGCTCCGGGGGCTAGAGACCCAGTACTTC

d_call: NA
clone_size: NA
j_call: TRBJ2-7
v_call: TRBV6-5
cdr3_aa: CASRPTVASSYEQYF
cdr3_nt: TGTGCCAGCAGACCGACGGTCGCCAGCTCCTACGAGCAGTACTTC

d_call: TRBD1
clone_size: NA
j_call: TRBJ2-5
v_call: TRBV7-9
cdr3_aa: CASSETGSDETQYF
cdr3_nt: TGTGCCAGCAGCGAGACAGGGTCGGATGAGACCCAGTACTTC

d_call: TRBD1
clone_size: NA
j_call: TRBJ1-5
v_call: TRBV10-2
cdr3_aa: CASSGTGGDQPQHF
cdr3_nt: TGCGCCAGCTCTGGGACAGGGGGGGATCAGCCCCAGCATTTT

d_call: NA
clone_size: NA
j_call: TRBJ2-5
v_call: TRBV30
cdr3_aa: CAWQGGETQYF
cdr3_nt: TGTGCCTGGCAGGGTGGGGAGACCCAGTACTTC

d_call: NA
clone_size: NA
j_call: TRBJ2-2
v_call: TRBV11-2
cdr3_aa: CASSLGWGRPGELFF
cdr3_nt: TGTGCCAGCAGCTTGGGTTGGGGGCGGCCCGGGGAGCTGTTTTTT

d_call: NA
clone_size: NA
j_call: TRBJ2-1
v_call: TRBV18
cdr3_aa: CASSPPRQELYNEQFF
cdr3_nt: TGTGCCAGCTCACCACCAAGACAGGAACTCTACAATGAGCAGTTCTTC

d_call: NA
clone_size: NA
j_call: TRBJ2-5
v_call: TRBV7-3
cdr3_aa: CASSFAGTETQYF
cdr3_nt: TGTGCCAGCAGCTTCGCGGGGACGGAGACCCAGTACTTC

d_call: TRBD1
clone_size: NA
j_call: TRBJ2-3
v_call: TRBV6-5
cdr3_aa: CASSYSVTGADTQYF
cdr3_nt: TGTGCCAGCAGTTACTCCGTGACAGGGGCGGATACGCAGTATTTT

d_call: NA
clone_size: NA
j_call: TRBJ1-5
v_call: TRBV30
cdr3_aa: CAWSPGYNQPQHF
cdr3_nt: TGTGCCTGGAGTCCCGGGTATAATCAGCCCCAGCATTTT